These T cell receptor beta chains were read from a single sample in a study of cytomegalovirus exposure and HLA in healthy donors. Profiling relied on immunoSEQ multiplex PCR, and the TCRdb table lists in-frame clones only, not all of them. The sample has approximately 58,000 clones. The sequenced sample was PBMCs. These receptors originate from a woman between 18 and 30 years old in good health and CMV-seronegative. Both conserved end residues are part of each CDR3. D genes are given only for firm matches.

cdr3_aa v_call cdr3_length j_call d_call
CASSLVVAGLQETQYF TRBV5-1 16 TRBJ2-5 TRBD2
CASSLLRESIQAFF TRBV6-5 14 TRBJ1-1 -
CASSIGQGGVYEQYF TRBV19 15 TRBJ2-7 TRBD1
CASSDRDVMNTEAFF TRBV18 15 TRBJ1-1 TRBD1
CASSLAGAGELFF TRBV6-5 13 TRBJ2-2 TRBD2
CASRSRGDTYEQYF TRBV11-3 14 TRBJ2-7 -
CASSQALQTGVNTEAFF TRBV4-1 17 TRBJ1-1 TRBD1
CASSPFGGSYGYTF TRBV27 14 TRBJ1-2 -
CASSGLGVNEQFF TRBV2 13 TRBJ2-1 TRBD2
CSVDEGANTEAFF TRBV29-1 13 TRBJ1-1 TRBD1
CASSTRVYEQYF TRBV5-6 12 TRBJ2-7 -
CASSGLAGGYEQYF TRBV7-8 14 TRBJ2-7 TRBD2
CSVPDREGYGYTF TRBV29-1 13 TRBJ1-2 TRBD1
CASSVSWHTEAFF TRBV9 13 TRBJ1-1 -
CASSPASGGGYDTQYF TRBV5-1 16 TRBJ2-3 -
CASSRWGGENEQFF TRBV7-6 14 TRBJ2-1 TRBD2
CASYGGGTDTQYF TRBV18 13 TRBJ2-3 -
CASSLARVEVAGLNTGELFF TRBV5-1 20 TRBJ2-2 TRBD2
CASRQRNDRGAEAFF TRBV5-1 15 TRBJ1-1 TRBD1
CASSLEATQEGGYTF TRBV5-5 15 TRBJ1-2 -
CASSLGAQGLNYGYTF TRBV7-8 16 TRBJ1-2 -
CASTSGSYEQYF TRBV7-9 12 TRBJ2-7 TRBD2
CASSSGVEQYF TRBV9 11 TRBJ2-7 -
CSVEIYEQFF TRBV29-1 10 TRBJ2-1 -
CASRKGALEAFF TRBV30 12 TRBJ1-1 TRBD1
CAGGRGHQDTQYF TRBV30 13 TRBJ2-3 -
CASDIGTGGEKLFF TRBV6-1 14 TRBJ1-4 TRBD1
CASSVATSETQYF TRBV9 13 TRBJ2-5 -
CASSQDRRETTGYTF TRBV4-2 15 TRBJ1-2 -
CASSQGQDMNTEAFF TRBV4-1 15 TRBJ1-1 -
CASSEGAGPDTQYF TRBV9 14 TRBJ2-3 TRBD1
CASTPLGDRDHRETQYF TRBV25-1 17 TRBJ2-5 TRBD1
CASSEAVDRGSYTF TRBV6-1 14 TRBJ1-2 TRBD1
CSVPTSRETNEQFF TRBV29-1 14 TRBJ2-1 -
CASRSSGETEDFF TRBV25-1 13 TRBJ1-1 -
CAIRHSGTSAGASTDTQYF TRBV10-3 19 TRBJ2-3 TRBD2
CASSLTGGTTEAFF TRBV5-1 14 TRBJ1-1 TRBD1
CASSETGRTNYGYTF TRBV6-1 15 TRBJ1-2 TRBD1
CASSIDPEGVSGYTF TRBV19 15 TRBJ1-2 -
CASSYGLADDNEQFF TRBV10-1 15 TRBJ2-1 TRBD2
CASSPPRSMNTEAFF TRBV18 15 TRBJ1-1 -
CASSRDTFSYNEQFF TRBV4-2 15 TRBJ2-1 -
CASSPLSSGNTIYF TRBV5-6 14 TRBJ1-3 -
CSVAQMNTEAFF TRBV29-1 12 TRBJ1-1 -
CASSLRVGMASGGDYGYTF TRBV28 19 TRBJ1-2 -
CATSRASPSVVAFF TRBV15 14 TRBJ1-1 -
CASSVGPGSNTGELFF TRBV9 16 TRBJ2-2 -
CASSPAGGRVYEQYF TRBV28 15 TRBJ2-7 TRBD2
CASSLVGLGVWEPEAFF TRBV7-4 17 TRBJ1-1 -
CSVDREADTQYF TRBV29-1 12 TRBJ2-3 TRBD1